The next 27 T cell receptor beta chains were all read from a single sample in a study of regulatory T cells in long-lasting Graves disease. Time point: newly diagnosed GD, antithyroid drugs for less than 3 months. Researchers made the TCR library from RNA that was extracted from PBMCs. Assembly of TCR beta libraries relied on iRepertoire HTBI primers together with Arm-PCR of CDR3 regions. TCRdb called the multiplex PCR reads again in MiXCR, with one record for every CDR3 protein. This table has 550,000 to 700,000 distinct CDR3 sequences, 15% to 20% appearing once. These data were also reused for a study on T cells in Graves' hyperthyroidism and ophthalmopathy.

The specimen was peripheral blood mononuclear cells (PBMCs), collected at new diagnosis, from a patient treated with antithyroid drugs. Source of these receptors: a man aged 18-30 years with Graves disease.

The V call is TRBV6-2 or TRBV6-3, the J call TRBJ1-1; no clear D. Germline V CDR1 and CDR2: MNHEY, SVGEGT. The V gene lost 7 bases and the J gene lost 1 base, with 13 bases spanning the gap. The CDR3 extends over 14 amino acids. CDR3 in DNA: TGTGCCAGCACCCTTCCCTATGGGAACACTGAAGCTTTCTTT. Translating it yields CASTLPYGNTEAFF.

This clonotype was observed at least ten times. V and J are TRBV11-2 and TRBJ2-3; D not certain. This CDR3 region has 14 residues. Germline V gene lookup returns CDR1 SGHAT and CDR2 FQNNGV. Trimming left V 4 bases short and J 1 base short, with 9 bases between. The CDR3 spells CASSSPERTDTQYF. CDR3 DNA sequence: TGTGCCAGCAGCTCCCCCGAGCGCACAGATACGCAGTATTTT.

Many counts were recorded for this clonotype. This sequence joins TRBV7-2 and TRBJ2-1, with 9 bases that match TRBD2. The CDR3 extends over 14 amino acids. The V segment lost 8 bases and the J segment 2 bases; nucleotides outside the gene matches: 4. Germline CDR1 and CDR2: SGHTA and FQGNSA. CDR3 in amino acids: CASAIAGAYNEQFF. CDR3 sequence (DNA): TGTGCCAGCGCCATAGCGGGAGCCTACAATGAGCAGTTCTTC.

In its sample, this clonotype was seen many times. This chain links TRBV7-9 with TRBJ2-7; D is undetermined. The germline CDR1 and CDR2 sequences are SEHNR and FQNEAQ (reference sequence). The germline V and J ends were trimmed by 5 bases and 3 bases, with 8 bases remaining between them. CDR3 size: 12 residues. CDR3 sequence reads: CASSPTNYEQYF. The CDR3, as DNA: TGTGCCAGCAGCCCTACAAACTACGAGCAGTACTTC.

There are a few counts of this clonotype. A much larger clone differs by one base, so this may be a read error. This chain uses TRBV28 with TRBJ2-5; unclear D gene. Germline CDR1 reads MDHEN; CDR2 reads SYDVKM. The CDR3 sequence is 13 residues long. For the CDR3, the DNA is TGTGCCAGCGGTTTGAAGGGCTGGGAGACCCAGTACTTC. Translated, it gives CASGLKGWETQYF.

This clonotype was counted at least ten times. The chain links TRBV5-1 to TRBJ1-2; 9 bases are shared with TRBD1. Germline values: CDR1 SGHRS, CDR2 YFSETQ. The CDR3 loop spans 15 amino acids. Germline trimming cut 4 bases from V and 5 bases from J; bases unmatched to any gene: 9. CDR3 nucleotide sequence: TGCGCCAGCAGCCAGGGACAGGGTGTATTTTATGGCTACACCTTC. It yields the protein CASSQGQGVFYGYTF. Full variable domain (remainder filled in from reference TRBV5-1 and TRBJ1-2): KAGVTQTPRYLIKTRGQQVTLSCSPISGHRSVSWYQQTPGQGLQFLFEYFSETQRNKGNFPGRFSGRQFSNSRSEMNVSTLELGDSALYLCASSQGQGVFYGYTFGSGTRLTVV.

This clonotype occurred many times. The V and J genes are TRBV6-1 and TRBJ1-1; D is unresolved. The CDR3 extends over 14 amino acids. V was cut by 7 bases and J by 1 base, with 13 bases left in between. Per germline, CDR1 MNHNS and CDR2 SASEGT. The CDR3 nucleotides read TGTGCCAGCATCACAAGGCGGGGGAACACTGAAGCTTTCTTT. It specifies CASITRRGNTEAFF.

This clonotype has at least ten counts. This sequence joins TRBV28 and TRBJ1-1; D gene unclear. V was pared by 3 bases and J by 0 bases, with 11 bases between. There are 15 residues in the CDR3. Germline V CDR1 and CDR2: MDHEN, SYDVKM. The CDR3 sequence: CASSLGRPLNTEAFF. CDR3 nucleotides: TGTGCCAGCAGTTTGGGCAGGCCCTTGAACACTGAAGCTTTCTTT.

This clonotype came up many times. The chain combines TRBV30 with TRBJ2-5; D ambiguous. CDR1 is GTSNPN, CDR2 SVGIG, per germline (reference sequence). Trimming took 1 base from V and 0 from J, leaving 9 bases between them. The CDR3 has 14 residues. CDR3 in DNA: TGTGCCTGGAGTGGGGTGGGATACCAAGAGACCCAGTACTTC. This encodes CAWSGVGYQETQYF.

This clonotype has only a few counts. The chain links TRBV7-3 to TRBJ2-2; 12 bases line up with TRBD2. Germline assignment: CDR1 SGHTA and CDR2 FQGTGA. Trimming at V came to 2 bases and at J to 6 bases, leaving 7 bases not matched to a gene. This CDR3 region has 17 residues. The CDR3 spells CASSLVASGRASGELFF. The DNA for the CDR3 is TGTGCCAGCAGCTTAGTGGCTAGCGGGAGGGCCTCCGGGGAGCTGTTTTTT.

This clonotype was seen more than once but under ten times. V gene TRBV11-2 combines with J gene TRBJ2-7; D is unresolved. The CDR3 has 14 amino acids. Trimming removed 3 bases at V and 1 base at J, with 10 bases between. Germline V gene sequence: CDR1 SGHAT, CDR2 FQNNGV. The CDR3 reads CASSLTWGSYEQYF. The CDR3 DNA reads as TGTGCCAGCAGCTTGACGTGGGGATCCTACGAGCAGTACTTC.

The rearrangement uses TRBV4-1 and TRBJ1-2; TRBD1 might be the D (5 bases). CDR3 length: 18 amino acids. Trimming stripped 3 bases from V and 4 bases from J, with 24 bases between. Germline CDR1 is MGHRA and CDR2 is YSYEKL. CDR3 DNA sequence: TGCGCCAGCAGCCACCTTGCGCAAGGCAGGACAAGACTCTATGGCTACACCTTC. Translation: CASSHLAQGRTRLYGYTF.

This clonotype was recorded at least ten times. DNA of the CDR3: TGCAGTGCTAGAGATGGGGACCCCAGGCAGTACTTC. Translated, it gives CSARDGDPRQYF. This chain links TRBV20-1 with TRBJ2-7; D is possibly TRBD1 or TRBD2 (5 bases each). The CDR3 is 12 amino acids. Germline V gene lookup returns CDR1 DFQATT and CDR2 SNEGSKA (reference sequence). V gave up 0 bases and J gave up 9 bases, with 12 bases separating them.

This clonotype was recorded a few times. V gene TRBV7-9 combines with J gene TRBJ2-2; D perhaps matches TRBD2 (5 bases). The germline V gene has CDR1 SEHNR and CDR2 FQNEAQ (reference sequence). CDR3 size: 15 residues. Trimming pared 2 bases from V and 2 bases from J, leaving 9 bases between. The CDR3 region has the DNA TGTGCCAGCAGCTTATCTAGCACAAACACCGGGGAGCTGTTTTTT. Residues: CASSLSSTNTGELFF. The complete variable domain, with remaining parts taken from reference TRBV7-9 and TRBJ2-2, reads DTGVSQNPRHKITKRGQNVTFRCDPISEHNRLYWYRQTLGQGPEFLTYFQNEAQLEKSRLLSDRFSAERPKGSFSTLEIQRTEQGDSAMYLCASSLSSTNTGELFFGEGSRLTVL.

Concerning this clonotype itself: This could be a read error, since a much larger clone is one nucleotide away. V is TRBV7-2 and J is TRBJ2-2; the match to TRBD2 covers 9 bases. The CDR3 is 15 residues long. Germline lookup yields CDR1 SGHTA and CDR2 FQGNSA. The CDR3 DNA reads TGTGTCAGCAGCTACGGGACTAGCAGCACCGGGGAGCTGTTTTTT. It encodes CVSSYGTSSTGELFF. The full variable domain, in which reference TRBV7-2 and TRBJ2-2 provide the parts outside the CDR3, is GAGVSQSPSNKVTEKGKDVELRCDPISGHTALYWYRQSLGQGLEFLIYFQGNSAPDKSGLPSDRFSAERTGGSVSTLTIQRTQQEDSAVYLCVSSYGTSSTGELFFGEGSRLTVL.

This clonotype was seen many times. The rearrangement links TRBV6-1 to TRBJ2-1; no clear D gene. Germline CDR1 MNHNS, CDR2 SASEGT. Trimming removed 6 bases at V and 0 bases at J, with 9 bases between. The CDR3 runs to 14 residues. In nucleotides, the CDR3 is TGTGCCAGCAGGAGGTCGGGCTCCTACAATGAGCAGTTCTTC. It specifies CASRRSGSYNEQFF.

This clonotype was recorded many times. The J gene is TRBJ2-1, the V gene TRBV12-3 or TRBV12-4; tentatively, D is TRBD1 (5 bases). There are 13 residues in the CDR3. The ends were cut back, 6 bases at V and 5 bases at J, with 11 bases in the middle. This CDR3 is CASRRGIDNEQFF. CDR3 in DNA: TGTGCCAGCAGAAGGGGAATCGACAATGAGCAGTTCTTC.

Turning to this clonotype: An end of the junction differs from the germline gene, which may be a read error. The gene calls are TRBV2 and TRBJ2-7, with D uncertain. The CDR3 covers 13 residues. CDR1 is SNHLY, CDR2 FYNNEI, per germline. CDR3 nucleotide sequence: TGTGCCGGCAGTGAATATATGGGCCTCGAGCAGTACTTC. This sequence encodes CAGSEYMGLEQYF.

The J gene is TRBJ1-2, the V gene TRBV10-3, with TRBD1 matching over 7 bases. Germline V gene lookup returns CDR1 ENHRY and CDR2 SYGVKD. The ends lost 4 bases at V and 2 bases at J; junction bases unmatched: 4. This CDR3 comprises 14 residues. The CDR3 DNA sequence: TGTGCCATCAGTGGGGGACAGAGAAACTATGGCTACACCTTC. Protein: CAISGGQRNYGYTF.

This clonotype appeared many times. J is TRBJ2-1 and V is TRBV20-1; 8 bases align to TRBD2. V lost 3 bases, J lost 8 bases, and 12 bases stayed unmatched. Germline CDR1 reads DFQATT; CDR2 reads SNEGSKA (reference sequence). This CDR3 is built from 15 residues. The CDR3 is CSASSSGSSVHEQFF. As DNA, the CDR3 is TGCAGTGCTAGTAGCAGCGGGAGTTCTGTCCATGAGCAGTTCTTC.

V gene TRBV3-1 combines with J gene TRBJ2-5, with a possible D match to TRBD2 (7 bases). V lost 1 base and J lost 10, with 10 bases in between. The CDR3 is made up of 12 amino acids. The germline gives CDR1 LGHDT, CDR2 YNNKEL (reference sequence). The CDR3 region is CASSQAGGRQYF. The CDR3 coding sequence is TGTGCCAGCAGCCAAGCGGGGGGCCGCCAGTACTTC.

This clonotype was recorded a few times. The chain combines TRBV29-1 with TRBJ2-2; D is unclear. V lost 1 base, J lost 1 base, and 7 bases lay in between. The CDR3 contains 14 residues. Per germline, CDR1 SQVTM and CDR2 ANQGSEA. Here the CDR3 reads CSVEGRRNTGELFF. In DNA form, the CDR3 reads TGCAGCGTTGAAGGGAGACGGAACACCGGGGAGCTGTTTTTT.

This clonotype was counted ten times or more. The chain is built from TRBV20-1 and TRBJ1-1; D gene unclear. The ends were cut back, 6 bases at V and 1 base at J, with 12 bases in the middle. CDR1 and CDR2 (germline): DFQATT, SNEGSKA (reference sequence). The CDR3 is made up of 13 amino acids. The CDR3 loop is CSARRPENTEAFF. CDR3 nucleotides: TGCAGTGCCCGAAGACCAGAGAACACTGAAGCTTTCTTT.

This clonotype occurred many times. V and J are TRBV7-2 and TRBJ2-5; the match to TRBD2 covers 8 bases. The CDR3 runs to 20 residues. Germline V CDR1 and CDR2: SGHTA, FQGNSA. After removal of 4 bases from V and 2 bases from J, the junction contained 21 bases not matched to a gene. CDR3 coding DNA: TGTGCCAGCAGCTCACACGGCTTAAGCGGGAGAGAGCGGGCTCAAGAGACCCAGTACTTC. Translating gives CASSSHGLSGRERAQETQYF.

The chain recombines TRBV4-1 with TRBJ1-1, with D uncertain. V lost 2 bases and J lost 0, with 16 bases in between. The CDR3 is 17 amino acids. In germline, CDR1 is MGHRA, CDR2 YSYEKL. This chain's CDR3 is CASSQLRGILMNTEAFF. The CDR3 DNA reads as TGCGCCAGCAGCCAACTTCGGGGAATACTTATGAACACTGAAGCTTTCTTT.

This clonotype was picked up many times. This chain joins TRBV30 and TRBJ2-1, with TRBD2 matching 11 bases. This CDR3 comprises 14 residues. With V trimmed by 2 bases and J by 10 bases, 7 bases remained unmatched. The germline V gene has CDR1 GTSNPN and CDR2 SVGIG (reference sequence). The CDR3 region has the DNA TGTGCCTGGAGTCCATTGACTAGCGGGAACGAGCAGTTCTTC. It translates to CAWSPLTSGNEQFF. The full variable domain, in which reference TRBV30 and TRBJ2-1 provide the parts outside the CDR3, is SQTIHQWPATLVQPVGSPLSLECTVEGTSNPNLYWYRQAAGRGLQLLFYSVGIGQISSEVPQNLSASRPQDRQFILSSKKLLLSDSGFYLCAWSPLTSGNEQFFGPGTRLTVL.

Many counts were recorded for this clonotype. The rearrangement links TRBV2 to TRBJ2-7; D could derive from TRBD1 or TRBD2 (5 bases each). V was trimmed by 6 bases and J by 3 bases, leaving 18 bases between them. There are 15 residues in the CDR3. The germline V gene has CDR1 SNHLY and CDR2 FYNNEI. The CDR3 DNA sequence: TGTGCCAGCAGGCTCGAATGGGGACGGATCTACGAGCAGTACTTC. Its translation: CASRLEWGRIYEQYF.